These 11 T cell receptor beta chains originate from one sample sequenced in a study of T cell responses to AZD1222 COVID-19 vaccine. The protocol was immunoSEQ multiplex PCR, while the TCRdb copy is restricted to in-frame clones and leaves out a portion. The sample has around 44,000 clones, 86% seen once. The sequences come from peripheral blood, collected 28 days after the second AZD1222 dose. The receptors derive from an adult who received the AZD1222 COVID-19 vaccine.

The V gene is TRBV11-3, the J gene TRBJ1-6; tentative D call: TRBD1 (5 bases). Germline CDR1 SGHNT, CDR2 YENEEA. The ends were cut back, 6 bases at V and 12 bases at J, with 12 bases in the middle. CDR3 size: 12 residues. CDR3: CASRGGGLPLHF. The DNA for the CDR3 is TGTGCCAGCAGGGGGGGAGGCCTACCCCTCCACTTT. The full variable domain, rest sourced from reference TRBV11-3 and TRBJ1-6, is EAGVVQSPRYKIIEKKQPVAFWCNPISGHNTLYWYLQNLGQGPELLIRYENEEAVDDSQLPKDRFSAERLKGVDSTLKIQPAELGDSAVYLCASRGGGLPLHFGNGTRLTVT.

The gene calls are TRBV10-3 and TRBJ1-2; 7 nucleotides line up with TRBD1. J lost 0 bases, V lost 8 bases, and 9 bases had no gene match. In germline, CDR1 is ENHRY, CDR2 SYGVKD. CDR3 length equals 15 residues. This CDR3 reads CAISADRAANYGYTF. The CDR3 bases are TGTGCCATCTCGGCCGACAGGGCGGCTAACTATGGCTACACCTTC.

The chain combines TRBV5-4 with TRBJ1-2; D unclear. This CDR3 is built from 13 residues. Germline loops: CDR1 SGHNT, CDR2 YYREEE (reference sequence). V gave up 4 bases and J gave up 0 bases, with 7 bases separating them. The CDR3 sequence is CASSQGTNYGYTF. CDR3 DNA sequence: TGTGCCAGCAGCCAAGGGACTAACTATGGCTACACCTTC.

This clone was recorded only once. This sequence joins TRBV12-3 or TRBV12-4 and TRBJ2-2; no reliable D call. This CDR3 comprises 13 residues. Trimming stripped 4 bases from V and 11 bases from J, with 14 bases between. The chain's CDR3 is CASSYVPLAELFF. The CDR3 DNA sequence: TGTGCCAGCAGTTATGTCCCGTTAGCAGAGCTGTTTTTT.

This clone was seen a single time. The chain has TRBV28 and TRBJ2-3; D tentatively reads TRBD1 or TRBD2 (5 bases each). The germline V gene encodes CDR1 MDHEN and CDR2 SYDVKM. V lost 3 bases, J lost 6 bases, and 19 bases lay in between. The CDR3 extends over 16 amino acids. CDR3 region: CASSFQGGGIRDTQYF. The CDR3 DNA reads as TGTGCCAGCAGTTTTCAGGGTGGGGGTATAAGGGATACGCAGTATTTT.

The gene calls are TRBV19 and TRBJ2-6; D remains unclear. Germline V gene sequence: CDR1 LNHDA, CDR2 SQIVND (reference sequence). Trimming stripped 11 bases from V and 0 bases from J, with 8 bases between. This CDR3 comprises 13 residues. The CDR3 nucleotides read TGTGCCGTAGCTGTCTCTGGGGCCAACGTCCTGACTTTC. It yields the protein CAVAVSGANVLTF.

V usage is TRBV15 and J usage is TRBJ2-2; 9 nucleotides line up with TRBD2. The CDR3 covers 15 residues. In germline, CDR1 is LNHNV, CDR2 YYDKDF (reference sequence). The ends lost 3 bases at V and 3 bases at J; junction bases unmatched: 2. The CDR3 DNA follows: TGTGCCACCAGCAGTGGCGGGAGGGACACCGGGGAGCTGTTTTTT. Amino acid sequence: CATSSGGRDTGELFF.

Only a few counts were recorded for this clone. The rearrangement joins TRBV20-1 to TRBJ2-4; no clear D. This CDR3 spans 11 amino acids. Per germline, CDR1 DFQATT and CDR2 SNEGSKA (reference sequence). V was cut by 8 bases and J by 2 bases, with 7 bases left in between. The CDR3 protein is CSSTPKNIQYF. The CDR3 DNA reads as TGCAGTTCCACTCCCAAAAACATTCAGTACTTC.

This clone appeared once. This chain connects TRBV5-6 to TRBJ1-1, with D maybe TRBD1 (6 bases). Per germline, CDR1 SGHDT and CDR2 YYEEEE. V was shortened by 4 bases and J by 2 bases, with 18 bases between the two germline ends. The CDR3 is 16 amino acids. The CDR3 spells CASSPRLGGENTEAFF. The DNA of the CDR3 is TGTGCCAGCAGCCCCCGTTTGGGGGGCGAAAACACTGAAGCTTTCTTT.

This clone turned up a few times. The chain employs TRBV7-9 and TRBJ1-2; 7 nucleotides align to TRBD1. V gave up 5 bases and J gave up 4 bases; unmatched junction bases: 7. Germline loops: CDR1 SEHNR, CDR2 FQNEAQ (reference sequence). The CDR3 totals 14 residues. Here the CDR3 DNA reads TGTGCCAGCAGCAAGCAGGGGGGCGTCTATGGCTACACCTTC. Translated: CASSKQGGVYGYTF.

The V and J genes are TRBV7-8 and TRBJ2-7, with 10 bases that match TRBD2. V shed 1 base and J 4 bases; nucleotides not matched to a gene: 4. The CDR3 length is 15 residues. Germline CDR1 reads SGHVS; CDR2 reads FQNEAQ. The CDR3 loop reads CASSLVASGSYEQYF. As DNA, the CDR3 is TGTGCCAGCAGCTTAGTGGCTAGCGGGAGTTACGAGCAGTACTTC.